The 18 T cell receptor beta chains listed next were all sequenced from one sample in a study of vaccination and CD4 T cells after COVID-19. Sequence data for DNA of cultured CD4+ T cells were generated by the Oncomine TCR Beta short-read assay. TCRdb passed the PCR reads through MiXCR, listing each CDR3 protein once. Among roughly 4,000 distinct CDR3 sequences listed, roughly 38% were seen once. Described treatment: roughly ten-day PBMC culture with coronavirus spike peptide pools or control peptides (ViraFEST assay). Their recognized antigens are unknown. The sample was CD4+ T cells from blood, cultured in vitro. The receptor source for this set is a human donor who had recovered from COVID-19.

V gene TRBV18 combines with J gene TRBJ1-2; 7 bases fit TRBD1. V shed 5 bases and J 0 bases; nucleotides not matched to a gene: 6. Germline assignment: CDR1 KGHSH and CDR2 LQKENI. CDR3 size: 15 residues. The CDR3 loop reads CASSTTGNANYGYTF. The CDR3 nucleotides are TGTGCCAGCTCAACGACAGGGAACGCTAACTATGGCTACACCTTC. The full variable domain, completed using reference TRBV18 and TRBJ1-2, is NAGVMQNPRHLVRRRGQEARLRCSPMKGHSHVYWYRQLPEEGLKFMVYLQKENIIDESGMPKERFSAEFPKEGPSILRIQQVVRGDSAAYFCASSTTGNANYGYTFGSGTRLTVV.

This clonotype has a handful of counts. The rearrangement joins TRBV7-9 to TRBJ1-1; D perhaps matches TRBD1 (5 bases). Germline V gene data show CDR1 as SEHNR and CDR2 as FQNEAQ (reference sequence). CDR3 length equals 15 residues. V dropped 3 bases and J dropped 5 bases, with 16 bases sitting between them. The CDR3 DNA follows: TGTGCCAGCAGCTTTTGGGGCGGGAGGAGGACTGAAGCTTTCTTT. This sequence encodes CASSFWGGRRTEAFF.

This clonotype is large (0.1 to 1%) by share. The rearrangement links TRBV7-2 to TRBJ2-1, with D possibly being TRBD1 or TRBD2 (5 bases each). The CDR3 is made up of 16 amino acids. CDR1 is SGHTA and CDR2 is FQGNSA in the germline V gene. Trimming cost V 0 bases and J 6 bases, with 15 bases left between them. The DNA for the CDR3 is TGTGCCAGCAGCTTAGCGCATAAGGGACGGCGCAATGAGCAGTTCTTC. It specifies CASSLAHKGRRNEQFF.

This chain joins TRBV4-1 and TRBJ2-3; 12 bases agree with TRBD2. The CDR3 has 16 residues. The junction had 4 bases not matched to a gene; V was cut back by 5 bases and J by 1 base. The V gene's germline CDR1 is MGHRA and CDR2 YSYEKL. The CDR3 loop reads CASSVWTSGGTDTQYF. The CDR3 DNA reads TGCGCCAGCAGCGTTTGGACTAGCGGGGGCACAGATACGCAGTATTTT.

This clonotype has just a few counts. The genes are TRBV5-1 and TRBJ1-3; TRBD1 is a possible D gene (6 bases). The germline V gene encodes CDR1 SGHRS and CDR2 YFSETQ. Trimming took 5 bases from V and 4 from J, leaving 13 bases between them. The CDR3 totals 14 residues. The CDR3, as DNA: TGCGCCAGCAGTTATGGGACACCAGGAAACACCATATATTTT. As protein: CASSYGTPGNTIYF.

This clonotype has a handful of counts. The chain couples TRBV7-9 to TRBJ1-5; unclear D gene. The germline CDR1 and CDR2 sequences are SEHNR and FQNEAQ (reference sequence). Trimming left V 1 base short and J 4 bases short, with 5 bases between. The CDR3 spans 13 residues. The CDR3 loop reads CASSLDRNQPQHF. The CDR3 coding sequence is TGTGCCAGCAGCTTAGACAGAAATCAGCCCCAGCATTTT.

The chain uses TRBV12-3 or TRBV12-4 and TRBJ1-3; the D gene is possibly TRBD1 (5 bases). CDR3 size: 15 residues. The V and J ends lost 6 bases and 2 bases respectively, with 14 bases between them. The CDR3 DNA is TGTGCCAGCAGACCAGACAGAGCCCCTGGAAACACCATATATTTT. This encodes CASRPDRAPGNTIYF.

This clonotype has more than one count but fewer than ten. The rearrangement joins TRBV7-2 to TRBJ2-3; D is uncertain. Trimming shortened V by 3 bases and J by 0 bases, and 4 bases separated the two germline ends. The CDR3 is 13 amino acids. Per germline, CDR1 SGHTA and CDR2 FQGNSA. The CDR3 DNA reads as TGTGCCAGCAGCTTGGACAGCACAGATACGCAGTATTTT. Translated: CASSLDSTDTQYF.

V gene TRBV7-9 combines with J gene TRBJ1-1; D remains unclear. V was pared by 5 bases and J by 2 bases, with 15 bases between. CDR1 SEHNR and CDR2 FQNEAQ come from the germline V gene (reference sequence). CDR3 length equals 15 residues. The CDR3 coding sequence is TGTGCCAGCAGCCCCTGGGCGGCAGCAAACACTGAAGCTTTCTTT. Amino acids: CASSPWAAANTEAFF.

This chain links TRBV7-9 with TRBJ2-2, with 7 bases fitting TRBD2. The CDR3 consists of 14 residues. V shed 5 bases, J shed 4 bases, and the junction held 4 bases outside the gene matches. The germline V gene has CDR1 SEHNR and CDR2 FQNEAQ (reference sequence). The CDR3 coding sequence is TGTGCCAGCAGCAGTTGGGGGGGCACCGGGGAGCTGTTTTTT. Translation gives CASSSWGGTGELFF.

This clonotype was detected a few times. CDR3 nucleotide sequence: TGCAGTGCGGCCGGGACTAGACTGGCGGAGACCCAGTACTTC. Its translation: CSAAGTRLAETQYF. V usage is TRBV20-1 and J usage is TRBJ2-5; TRBD2 matches 8 bases. From germline, CDR1 is DFQATT and CDR2 SNEGSKA (reference sequence). V dropped 6 bases and J dropped 5; count of bases not matched to a gene: 11. The CDR3 covers 14 residues.

The chain joins TRBV19 to TRBJ2-2; no definite D call. Trimming cost V 7 bases and J 3 bases, with 12 bases left between them. The CDR3 contains 14 residues. CDR1 and CDR2 from the germline V gene are LNHDA and SQIVND (reference sequence). Written as DNA, the CDR3 is TGTGCCAGTACCGTGAACAGAGACACCGGGGAGCTGTTTTTT. Its translation: CASTVNRDTGELFF.

The J gene is TRBJ2-7, the V gene TRBV28, with D tentatively TRBD1 or TRBD2 (5 bases each). The CDR3 sequence is 15 residues long. The V and J ends lost 6 bases and 4 bases respectively, with 19 bases between them. CDR1 and CDR2 (germline): MDHEN, SYDVKM. CDR3 sequence reads: CASSPPGPNVYEQYF. The CDR3 DNA is TGTGCCAGCAGCCCCCCGGGACCAAACGTGTACGAGCAGTACTTC.

In its sample, this clonotype was seen a few times. The chain carries TRBV30 and TRBJ1-1; D may be TRBD1 (6 bases). CDR3 length equals 18 residues. Trimming removed 4 bases at V and 0 bases at J, with 24 bases between. From germline, CDR1 is GTSNPN and CDR2 SVGIG (reference sequence). CDR3 protein: CAWTPTRQVGMVNTEAFF. DNA for the CDR3: TGTGCCTGGACCCCCACTCGACAGGTTGGGATGGTGAACACTGAAGCTTTCTTT.

The chain employs TRBV7-9 and TRBJ2-5; 9 bases agree with TRBD2. The V gene's germline CDR1 is SEHNR and CDR2 FQNEAQ (reference sequence). CDR3 length equals 15 residues. After removal of 2 bases from V and 5 bases from J, the junction contained 6 bases not matched to a gene. The CDR3 coding sequence is TGTGCCAGCAGCTTAAGGCGGGAGGGCCATGAGACCCAGTACTTC. Translating it yields CASSLRREGHETQYF.

CDR3 DNA sequence: TGTGCCAGCAGCGGGGACAGCTCCTACGAGCAGTACTTC. It is translated as CASSGDSSYEQYF. The chain employs TRBV28 and TRBJ2-7, with TRBD1 matching over 7 bases. Germline CDR1 is MDHEN and CDR2 is SYDVKM. This CDR3 spans 13 amino acids. The J segment lost 0 bases and the V segment lost 6 bases, leaving 2 bases of the junction unmatched.

This clonotype was detected only a few times. This chain joins TRBV7-9 and TRBJ1-2; 9 nucleotides agree with TRBD1. This CDR3 comprises 14 residues. Losses at the gene ends were 5 bases for V and 2 bases for J; bases not matched to a gene: 3. The germline gives CDR1 SEHNR, CDR2 FQNEAQ (reference sequence). CDR3: CASSPGQGNYGYTF. As DNA, the CDR3 is TGTGCCAGCAGCCCGGGACAGGGCAACTATGGCTACACCTTC.

The chain couples TRBV24-1 to TRBJ1-5; TRBD1 aligns across 9 bases. The V segment lost 2 bases and the J segment 5 bases; nucleotides outside the gene matches: 6. This CDR3 has 16 residues. Germline-derived CDR1 and CDR2 are KGHDR and SFDVKD. The CDR3 region has the DNA TGTGCCACCAGTGATTCGGGGACAGGGTCTGATCAGCCCCAGCATTTT. Amino acids: CATSDSGTGSDQPQHF.